This TCR beta chain was sequenced during a study of T and B cells in COVID-19 patients. In the study overall: The recovered patients had mostly mild to moderate COVID-19 with outpatient management. General study results and limits: No sequencing was yet done of CD4+, regulatory or CD8+ subsets, or of SARS-CoV-2-responsive or tetramer+ sorted cells. Highly clonal in active COVID-19, TRB repertoires exceeded healthy-donor diversity and richness at recovery.

For this clonotype: The target antigen is unknown.

The germline V gene has CDR1 SGHTA and CDR2 FQGNSA. Trimming took 5 bases from V and 4 from J; bases not matched to a gene: 4. This CDR3 has 14 residues. Multiplex PCR with BIOMED2 TRB-A/B primer pools amplified TRB rearrangements. MiXCR, applied by TCRdb to the multiplex PCR reads, yields one record per CDR3 protein. The sample yields under 4,500 distinct CDR3 sequences, around 21% seen once. From blood, roughly 220-550 ng of genomic DNA served as TRB template. The sample comprised blood. J is TRBJ1-2 and V is TRBV7-2; 10 bases agree with TRBD1. This TCR derives from a human donor with active COVID-19. The CDR3 sequence: CASSPRTGGYGYTF. CDR3 coding DNA: TGTGCCAGCAGCCCCCGGACAGGGGGCTATGGCTACACCTTC.